The sequence of this TCR beta chain was determined in a study of PD-1 blockade in mismatch repair-deficient tumors. The data were produced by immunoSEQ multiplex PCR, yet TCRdb's version contains in-frame clones alone and is incomplete. The data hold roughly 10,000 clones, with about 86% observed a single time. Time point meaning: approximately ten-day in vitro stimulation with candidate neoantigen peptide 2. There are 13 residues in the CDR3. Trimming left V 5 bases short and J 3 bases short, with 11 bases between. Germline loops: CDR1 SGHVS, CDR2 FQNEAQ. As to this clone: The antigen remains undetermined.

The chain employs TRBV7-8 and TRBJ2-7; D is perhaps TRBD1 (6 bases). Sequencing used cells cultured in vitro, obtained from a patient treated with pembrolizumab. This TCR was recovered from an adult with mismatch repair-deficient cancer. CDR3: CASSPRDNYEQYF. DNA for the CDR3: TGTGCCAGCAGCCCCCGGGACAACTACGAGCAGTACTTC.